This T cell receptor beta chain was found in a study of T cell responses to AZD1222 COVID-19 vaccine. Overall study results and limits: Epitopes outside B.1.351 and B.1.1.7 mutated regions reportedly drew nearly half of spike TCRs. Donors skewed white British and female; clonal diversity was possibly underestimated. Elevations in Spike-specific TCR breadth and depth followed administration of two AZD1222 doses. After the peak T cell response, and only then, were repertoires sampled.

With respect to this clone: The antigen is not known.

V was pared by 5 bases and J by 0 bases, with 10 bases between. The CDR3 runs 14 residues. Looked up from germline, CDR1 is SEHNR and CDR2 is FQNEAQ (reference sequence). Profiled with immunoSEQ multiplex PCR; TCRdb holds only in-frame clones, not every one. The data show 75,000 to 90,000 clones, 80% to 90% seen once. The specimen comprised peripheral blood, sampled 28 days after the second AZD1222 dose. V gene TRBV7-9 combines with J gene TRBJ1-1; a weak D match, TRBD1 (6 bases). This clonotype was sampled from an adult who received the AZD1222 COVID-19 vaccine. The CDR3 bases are TGTGCCAGCAGCATACAGGGAATGAACACTGAAGCTTTCTTT. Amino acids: CASSIQGMNTEAFF.